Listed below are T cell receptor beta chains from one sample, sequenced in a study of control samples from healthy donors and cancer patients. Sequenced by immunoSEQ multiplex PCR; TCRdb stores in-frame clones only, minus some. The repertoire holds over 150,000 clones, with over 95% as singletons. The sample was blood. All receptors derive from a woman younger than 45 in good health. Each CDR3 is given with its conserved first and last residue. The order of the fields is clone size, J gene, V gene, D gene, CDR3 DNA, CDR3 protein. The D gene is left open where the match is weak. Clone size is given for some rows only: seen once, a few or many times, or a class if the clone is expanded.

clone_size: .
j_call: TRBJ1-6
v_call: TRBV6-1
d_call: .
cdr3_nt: TGTGCCAGCAGTGAATATCGTCGCGTCGGGGGGTCGTTAGATTCACCCCTCCACTTT
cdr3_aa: CASSEYRRVGGSLDSPLHF

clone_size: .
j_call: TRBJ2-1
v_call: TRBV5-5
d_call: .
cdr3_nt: TGTGCCAGCAGCAGAATGGGCTCCTACAATGAGCAGTTCTTC
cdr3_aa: CASSRMGSYNEQFF

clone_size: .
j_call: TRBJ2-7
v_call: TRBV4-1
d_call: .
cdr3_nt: TGCGCCAGCAGCCAAGTTTCTTACAGGGCAAATGAGCAGTACTTC
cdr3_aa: CASSQVSYRANEQYF

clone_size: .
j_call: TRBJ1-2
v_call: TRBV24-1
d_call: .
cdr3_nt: TGTGCCGCCAGTGTGGGGGACGGCTACACCTTC
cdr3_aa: CAASVGDGYTF

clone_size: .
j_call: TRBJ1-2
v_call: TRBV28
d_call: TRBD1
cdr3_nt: TGTGCCAGCAGTCTCACCGGGACAGGGAGCTATGGCTACACCTTC
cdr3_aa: CASSLTGTGSYGYTF

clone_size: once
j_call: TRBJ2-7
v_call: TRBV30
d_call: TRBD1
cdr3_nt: TGTGCCTATAGGACAGGGGCCTACGAGCAGTACTTC
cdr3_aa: CAYRTGAYEQYF

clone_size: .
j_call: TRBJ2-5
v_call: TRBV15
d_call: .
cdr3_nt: TGTGCCACCAGCAGCCTCCCGGGAGTGGGGGAGACCCAGTACTTC
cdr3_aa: CATSSLPGVGETQYF

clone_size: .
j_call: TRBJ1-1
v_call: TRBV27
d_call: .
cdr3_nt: TGTGCCAGCAGTTCGGGGAACACTGAAGCTTTCTTT
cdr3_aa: CASSSGNTEAFF

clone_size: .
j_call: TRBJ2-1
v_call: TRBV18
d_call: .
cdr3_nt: TGTGCCAGCTCAACGCAGGGCCAGGGTTTAAGCTCCTACAATGAGCAGTTCTTC
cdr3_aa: CASSTQGQGLSSYNEQFF

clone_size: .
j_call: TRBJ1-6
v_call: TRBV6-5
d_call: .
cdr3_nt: TGTGCCAGCGTAAGAGACAGTAACTCACCCCTCCACTTT
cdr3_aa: CASVRDSNSPLHF

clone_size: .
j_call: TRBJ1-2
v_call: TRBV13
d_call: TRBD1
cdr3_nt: TGTGCCAGCAGCTTAATGGGCCGAAGGGACAGGCCGTATGGCTACACCTTC
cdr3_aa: CASSLMGRRDRPYGYTF

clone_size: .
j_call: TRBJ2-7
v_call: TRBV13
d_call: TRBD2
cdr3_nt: TGTGCCAGCAGCACCACGGATAGCGGGGGCCTTTACGAGCAGTACTTC
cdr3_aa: CASSTTDSGGLYEQYF

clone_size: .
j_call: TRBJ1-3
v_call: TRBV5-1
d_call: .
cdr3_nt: TGCGCCAGCAGCTTGGATATGATAGCGGCTGGAAACACCATATATTTT
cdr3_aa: CASSLDMIAAGNTIYF

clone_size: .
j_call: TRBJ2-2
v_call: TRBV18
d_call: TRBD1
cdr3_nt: TGTGCCAGCTCACAGGACAGGGTCACCGGGGAGCTGTTTTTT
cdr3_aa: CASSQDRVTGELFF

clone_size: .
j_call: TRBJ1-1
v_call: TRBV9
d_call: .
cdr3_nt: TGTGCCAGCAGCGTAGCGGCAGGGATGAACACTGAAGCTTTCTTT
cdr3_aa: CASSVAAGMNTEAFF

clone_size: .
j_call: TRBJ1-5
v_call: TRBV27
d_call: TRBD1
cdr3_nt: TGTGCCAGCAGACCCAGGACAGGGGTTATGAATCAGCCCCAGCATTTT
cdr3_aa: CASRPRTGVMNQPQHF

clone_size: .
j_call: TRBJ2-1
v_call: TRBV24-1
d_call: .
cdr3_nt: TGTGCCACCAGTGATGGTAGCCGTGACCCGAGCTCCTACAATGAGCAGTTCTTC
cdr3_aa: CATSDGSRDPSSYNEQFF

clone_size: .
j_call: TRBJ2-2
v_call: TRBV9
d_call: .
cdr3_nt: TGTGCCAGTCGAATACTCGCGAACACCGGGGAGCTGTTTTTT
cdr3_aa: CASRILANTGELFF

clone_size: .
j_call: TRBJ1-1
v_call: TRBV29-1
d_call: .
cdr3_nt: TGCAGCGTCGGAACGGGGGTCTGGACTGAAGCTTTCTTT
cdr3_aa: CSVGTGVWTEAFF

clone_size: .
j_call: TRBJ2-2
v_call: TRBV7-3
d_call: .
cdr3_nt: TGTGCCAGCAGCTTAGGGCGTCGTACCGGGGAGCTGTTTTTT
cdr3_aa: CASSLGRRTGELFF

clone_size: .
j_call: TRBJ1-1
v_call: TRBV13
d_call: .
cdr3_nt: TGTGCCAGCGGCGGAAGACTGAGAACTGAAGCTTTCTTT
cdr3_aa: CASGGRLRTEAFF

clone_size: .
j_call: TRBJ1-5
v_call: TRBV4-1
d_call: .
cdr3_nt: TGCGCCAGCAGCTCCCGGGCGGGGGCTTTACAGCCCCAGCATTTT
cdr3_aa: CASSSRAGALQPQHF

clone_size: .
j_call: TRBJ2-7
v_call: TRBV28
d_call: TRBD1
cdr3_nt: TGTGCCAGCAGATTCAGGGACAGGGTCACCTCCTACGAGCAGTACTTC
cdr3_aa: CASRFRDRVTSYEQYF

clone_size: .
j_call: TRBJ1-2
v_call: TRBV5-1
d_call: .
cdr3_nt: TGCGCCAGCAGCCCCGTCGGCGGCGGCTACACCTTC
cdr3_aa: CASSPVGGGYTF

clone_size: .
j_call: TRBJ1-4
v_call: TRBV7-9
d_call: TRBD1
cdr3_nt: TGTGCCAGCAGCTCCTGGACAGGGGGCTTCGTTAATGAAAAACTGTTTTTT
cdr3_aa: CASSSWTGGFVNEKLFF

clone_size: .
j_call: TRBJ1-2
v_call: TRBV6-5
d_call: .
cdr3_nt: TGTGCCAGCTTTCAACCGGCCTCCTATGGCTACACCTTC
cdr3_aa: CASFQPASYGYTF

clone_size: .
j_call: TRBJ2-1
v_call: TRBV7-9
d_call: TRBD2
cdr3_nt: TGTGCCAGCAGCTTAGGGCGGACTAGCGTCGAGAATGAGCAGTTCTTC
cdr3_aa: CASSLGRTSVENEQFF

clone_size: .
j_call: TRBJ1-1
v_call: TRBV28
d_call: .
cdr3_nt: TGTGCCAGCAGTTTATCGGGGGGAAGAGGCACTGAAGCTTTCTTT
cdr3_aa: CASSLSGGRGTEAFF

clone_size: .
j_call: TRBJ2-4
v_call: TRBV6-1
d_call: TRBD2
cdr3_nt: TGTGCCAGCAGTGAACTAGCGGCCATAGCCAAAAACATTCAGTACTTC
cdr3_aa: CASSELAAIAKNIQYF

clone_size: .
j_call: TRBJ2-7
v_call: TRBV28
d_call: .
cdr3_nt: TGTGCCACTGCGGTGTACGAGCAGTACTTC
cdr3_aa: CATAVYEQYF

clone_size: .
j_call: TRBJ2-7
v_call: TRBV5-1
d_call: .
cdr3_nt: TGCGCCAACAACCTACAAACCCACTACGAGCAGTACTTC
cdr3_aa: CANNLQTHYEQYF

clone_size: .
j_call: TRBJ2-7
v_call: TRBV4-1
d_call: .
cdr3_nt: TGCGCCAGCAGCCAAGAGGCGGAGGTTCCGTACGAGCAGTACTTC
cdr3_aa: CASSQEAEVPYEQYF

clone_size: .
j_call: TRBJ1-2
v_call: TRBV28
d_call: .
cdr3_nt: TGTGCCGCCCGGACAGAAAAAAACTATGGCTACACCTTC
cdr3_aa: CAARTEKNYGYTF

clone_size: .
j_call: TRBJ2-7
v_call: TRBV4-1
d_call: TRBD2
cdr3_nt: TGCGCCAGCAGCCAAGATATAGCGGGAGGGCCCTACGAGCAGTACTTC
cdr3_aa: CASSQDIAGGPYEQYF

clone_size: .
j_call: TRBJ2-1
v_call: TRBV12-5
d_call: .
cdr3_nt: TGTGCTAGTGGTTTGGGGTACAATGAGCAGTTCTTC
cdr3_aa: CASGLGYNEQFF

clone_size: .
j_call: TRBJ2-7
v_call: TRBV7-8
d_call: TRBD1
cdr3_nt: TGTGCCAGCAGCCATTCGACAGGGCCAGGGTACGAGCAGTACTTC
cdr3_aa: CASSHSTGPGYEQYF

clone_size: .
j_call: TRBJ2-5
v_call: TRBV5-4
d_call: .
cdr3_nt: TGTGCCAGCAGCTTGGGGGGAGAGGCGATCCAAGAGACCCAGTACTTC
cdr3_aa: CASSLGGEAIQETQYF